This T cell receptor beta chain is from a study of cytomegalovirus exposure and HLA in healthy donors. General study results and limits: Within an earlier analysis, most TCR beta V segments proved productive either about 87% or about 30% of the time. Most CMV-associated TCR beta chains were later found to appear HLA-restricted. It was assumed in the presence/absence analyses that sequencing depth was roughly uniform across donors.

This clone was seen a handful of times. Its target is unknown. PCR employed 60 Vbeta and 13 Jbeta primers. Here immunoSEQ multiplex PCR was the method, and the copy in TCRdb shows in-frame clones only, minus some. The table lists about 160,000 clones, roughly 79% of them singletons, with 0.85% to 1% in the top ten. The CDR3 runs to 15 residues. V shed 1 base, J shed 7 bases, and the junction held 6 bases outside the gene matches. Germline V gene data show CDR1 as SGHNT and CDR2 as YYREEE (reference sequence). The chain recombines TRBV5-4 with TRBJ1-4; TRBD1 aligns across 8 bases. The receptor was derived from a woman aged 45-65 years in good health and CMV-seropositive. Sequencing was performed on PBMCs. The CDR3 spells CASSLSGGASEKLFF. CDR3 nucleotides: TGTGCCAGCAGCTTGTCAGGGGGCGCGAGTGAAAAACTGTTTTTT.